These T cell receptor beta chains were read from a single sample in a study of blood T cell repertoires in COVID-19. Clones were read by immunoSEQ multiplex PCR, and TCRdb kept only the in-frame ones, dropping some. The table includes roughly 290,000 clones, 75% to 90% detected once. Sequenced input: PBMCs or T cells enriched from blood (not recorded which). The source is a woman in her twenties or thirties who had recovered from COVID-19. CDR3s include the opening cysteine and the closing phenylalanine or tryptophan. The order of the fields is V gene, D gene, clone size, J gene, CDR3 DNA, CDR3 protein. The D gene is left open where the match is weak. Where a row states a size, it is once, few, many or the class of an expanded clone; other rows omit it.

V gene: TRBV7-2
D gene: TRBD1
clone size: NA
J gene: TRBJ1-5
CDR3 DNA: TGTGCCACGGGGACAGGCCTCGGTCAGCCCCAGCATTTT
CDR3 protein: CATGTGLGQPQHF

V gene: TRBV9
D gene: NA
clone size: NA
J gene: TRBJ1-6
CDR3 DNA: TGTGCCAGCAGCGTAGGAGGACTCGTCGGGTCACCCCTCCACTTT
CDR3 protein: CASSVGGLVGSPLHF

V gene: TRBV5-1
D gene: NA
clone size: NA
J gene: TRBJ2-2
CDR3 DNA: TGCGCCAGCAGCTTGGGAGGGATGAACACCGGGGAGCTGTTTTTT
CDR3 protein: CASSLGGMNTGELFF

V gene: TRBV3-1/TRBV3-2
D gene: NA
clone size: NA
J gene: TRBJ1-6
CDR3 DNA: TGTGCCAGCAGCCTGGGGCAGGGGCCCGCCCCCCTCCACTTT
CDR3 protein: CASSLGQGPAPLHF

V gene: TRBV25-1
D gene: TRBD2
clone size: NA
J gene: TRBJ2-3
CDR3 DNA: TGTGCCAGCAGTGAATTAGCGGGTGGCACAGATACGCAGTATTTT
CDR3 protein: CASSELAGGTDTQYF

V gene: TRBV30
D gene: TRBD1
clone size: NA
J gene: TRBJ1-1
CDR3 DNA: TGTGCCTGGAGTACACCGGGACAGGGTCAAGTTGCTTTCTTT
CDR3 protein: CAWSTPGQGQVAFF

V gene: TRBV30
D gene: NA
clone size: NA
J gene: TRBJ1-2
CDR3 DNA: TGTGCCTGGAGTGTTTACCAAAACTCCGGCTACACCTTC
CDR3 protein: CAWSVYQNSGYTF

V gene: TRBV28
D gene: NA
clone size: few
J gene: TRBJ1-1
CDR3 DNA: TGTGCCAGCAGGTATGCCACCCTACCTGAAGCTTTCTTT
CDR3 protein: CASRYATLPEAFF

V gene: TRBV29-1
D gene: TRBD1
clone size: NA
J gene: TRBJ1-1
CDR3 DNA: TGCAGCGTGGGGGAAACAGGGGGAGTGAAGACTGAAGCTTTCTTT
CDR3 protein: CSVGETGGVKTEAFF

V gene: TRBV5-1
D gene: NA
clone size: NA
J gene: TRBJ2-2
CDR3 DNA: TGCGCCAGCAGCTTGGACGGGTACAACACCGGGGAGCTGTTTTTT
CDR3 protein: CASSLDGYNTGELFF

V gene: TRBV6-5
D gene: NA
clone size: NA
J gene: TRBJ1-2
CDR3 DNA: TGTGCCAGCAGTTACTCGAAAGGGGCAGAAGGCTACACCTTC
CDR3 protein: CASSYSKGAEGYTF

V gene: TRBV7-9
D gene: NA
clone size: NA
J gene: TRBJ1-4
CDR3 DNA: TGTGCCAGCAGCTTACGGTTTAAAGAGAAACTGTTTTTT
CDR3 protein: CASSLRFKEKLFF

V gene: TRBV28
D gene: TRBD1
clone size: NA
J gene: TRBJ1-2
CDR3 DNA: TGTGCCAGCAGGGCCACAGGGGGCTCTGGCTACACCTTC
CDR3 protein: CASRATGGSGYTF

V gene: TRBV28
D gene: NA
clone size: NA
J gene: TRBJ1-3
CDR3 DNA: TGTGCCAGCAGTTCCCTTTCTGGAAACACCATATATTTT
CDR3 protein: CASSSLSGNTIYF

V gene: TRBV15
D gene: NA
clone size: NA
J gene: TRBJ2-7
CDR3 DNA: TGTGCCACCAGCAGAGATGGGACAAACTACGAGCAGTACTTC
CDR3 protein: CATSRDGTNYEQYF

V gene: TRBV19
D gene: NA
clone size: NA
J gene: TRBJ1-2
CDR3 DNA: TGTGCCAGTAGATTACAGGGTGAAAACTATGGCTACACCTTC
CDR3 protein: CASRLQGENYGYTF

V gene: TRBV11-2
D gene: TRBD1
clone size: once
J gene: TRBJ1-4
CDR3 DNA: TGTGCCAGCAGCCTCGGTCGGGGACAGGGTAATGAAAAACTGTTTTTT
CDR3 protein: CASSLGRGQGNEKLFF

V gene: TRBV10-2
D gene: TRBD1
clone size: NA
J gene: TRBJ1-1
CDR3 DNA: TGCGCCAGCAGGGGGACAGGGGAGAACACTGAAGCTTTCTTT
CDR3 protein: CASRGTGENTEAFF

V gene: TRBV20-1
D gene: TRBD2
clone size: NA
J gene: TRBJ2-3
CDR3 DNA: TGCAGTGCTAGTGGTCGGGGGGTCGTCACAGATACGCAGTATTTT
CDR3 protein: CSASGRGVVTDTQYF

V gene: TRBV11-2
D gene: TRBD2
clone size: NA
J gene: TRBJ2-7
CDR3 DNA: TGTGCCAGCAGCTTCAGCCGAGCGGGGGGTCCCTACGAGCAGTACTTC
CDR3 protein: CASSFSRAGGPYEQYF

V gene: TRBV4-2
D gene: TRBD1
clone size: NA
J gene: TRBJ1-5
CDR3 DNA: TGTGCCAGCAGCCAAGAGGCCAGGGGGAGTCAGCCCCAGCATTTT
CDR3 protein: CASSQEARGSQPQHF

V gene: TRBV5-1
D gene: TRBD1
clone size: NA
J gene: TRBJ2-7
CDR3 DNA: TGCGCCAGCAGCTTGGGAGTCTTCGGACAGGGATCCTACGAGCAGTACTTC
CDR3 protein: CASSLGVFGQGSYEQYF

V gene: TRBV2
D gene: NA
clone size: NA
J gene: TRBJ2-2
CDR3 DNA: TGTGCCAGCAGTGAAGACAGGGTAATTACCGGGGAGCTGTTTTTT
CDR3 protein: CASSEDRVITGELFF

V gene: TRBV10-3
D gene: NA
clone size: NA
J gene: TRBJ1-5
CDR3 DNA: TGTGCCATCAGTGACGGGAGGGGCAATCAGCCCCAGCATTTT
CDR3 protein: CAISDGRGNQPQHF

V gene: TRBV9
D gene: TRBD2
clone size: NA
J gene: TRBJ2-5
CDR3 DNA: TGTGCCAGCAGCGCGGGACTAACCTACCAAGAGACCCAGTACTTC
CDR3 protein: CASSAGLTYQETQYF

V gene: TRBV28
D gene: NA
clone size: NA
J gene: TRBJ1-1
CDR3 DNA: TGTGCCAGCAGTCTCCGGAACACTGAAGCTTTCTTT
CDR3 protein: CASSLRNTEAFF

V gene: TRBV3-1/TRBV3-2
D gene: TRBD1
clone size: NA
J gene: TRBJ2-4
CDR3 DNA: TGTGCCAGCAGCCAAGGCTGGGACAGAAACATTCAGTACTTC
CDR3 protein: CASSQGWDRNIQYF

V gene: TRBV4-2
D gene: TRBD2
clone size: NA
J gene: TRBJ2-6
CDR3 DNA: TGTGCCAGCAGCCAAGAAGGACTGTTGATAGCGGGCTCTGGGGCCAACGTCCTGACTTTC
CDR3 protein: CASSQEGLLIAGSGANVLTF

V gene: TRBV2
D gene: TRBD1
clone size: NA
J gene: TRBJ2-1
CDR3 DNA: TGTGCCAGCGGAGGACAGGGGGCATCAAATGAGCAGTTCTTC
CDR3 protein: CASGGQGASNEQFF

V gene: TRBV5-1
D gene: NA
clone size: NA
J gene: TRBJ1-5
CDR3 DNA: TGCGCCAGCAGCCAGGATGGGGGGGCCCATCAGCCCCAGCATTTT
CDR3 protein: CASSQDGGAHQPQHF

V gene: TRBV27
D gene: TRBD2
clone size: NA
J gene: TRBJ2-1
CDR3 DNA: TGTGCCAGCACCCCCTTTCACCTAGCGGGAGTCAATGAGCAGTTCTTC
CDR3 protein: CASTPFHLAGVNEQFF

V gene: TRBV5-1
D gene: NA
clone size: NA
J gene: TRBJ2-5
CDR3 DNA: TGCGCCAGCAGCTTAGGACAGCTCCAAGAGACCCAGTACTTC
CDR3 protein: CASSLGQLQETQYF

V gene: TRBV7-9
D gene: NA
clone size: NA
J gene: TRBJ2-3
CDR3 DNA: TGTGCCAGCAGCTTAACGAGTGTGACTAGAAGCCCCACAGATACGCAGTATTTT
CDR3 protein: CASSLTSVTRSPTDTQYF

V gene: TRBV28
D gene: NA
clone size: NA
J gene: TRBJ1-5
CDR3 DNA: TGTGCCAGTTGGGGGCACATTTATCAGCCCCAGCATTTT
CDR3 protein: CASWGHIYQPQHF

V gene: TRBV7-9
D gene: TRBD1
clone size: once
J gene: TRBJ2-4
CDR3 DNA: TGTGCCAGCACCCTGGGACAGGGTGGAGACATTCAGTACTTC
CDR3 protein: CASTLGQGGDIQYF

V gene: TRBV18
D gene: NA
clone size: NA
J gene: TRBJ2-7
CDR3 DNA: TGTGCCAGCTCACTCCTATCCTACGAGCAGTACTTC
CDR3 protein: CASSLLSYEQYF

V gene: TRBV5-1
D gene: NA
clone size: few
J gene: TRBJ2-7
CDR3 DNA: TGCGCCAGCAGCTATCTGTCCTTTAGTGGAGGCTACGAGCAGTACTTC
CDR3 protein: CASSYLSFSGGYEQYF

V gene: TRBV30
D gene: NA
clone size: NA
J gene: TRBJ1-6
CDR3 DNA: TGTGCCTGGAGTGTGGTCCCCGGGTCACCCCTCCACTTT
CDR3 protein: CAWSVVPGSPLHF

V gene: TRBV10-3
D gene: NA
clone size: NA
J gene: TRBJ2-7
CDR3 DNA: TGTGCCATCAGTTCCGACACTCTACCCTACGAGCAGTACTTC
CDR3 protein: CAISSDTLPYEQYF

V gene: TRBV11-3
D gene: TRBD2
clone size: NA
J gene: TRBJ2-1
CDR3 DNA: TGTGCCAGCAGCTTTACTAGCGGGGTCTACAATGAGCAGTTCTTC
CDR3 protein: CASSFTSGVYNEQFF

V gene: TRBV29-1
D gene: NA
clone size: once
J gene: TRBJ1-4
CDR3 DNA: TGCAGCGTTGAAGGGATCGTTGGAGCTAATGAAAAACTGTTTTTT
CDR3 protein: CSVEGIVGANEKLFF

V gene: TRBV19
D gene: TRBD2
clone size: NA
J gene: TRBJ2-5
CDR3 DNA: TGTGCCAGCCGGGGGGTAGCACAAGAGACCCAGTACTTC
CDR3 protein: CASRGVAQETQYF

V gene: TRBV5-4
D gene: TRBD2
clone size: NA
J gene: TRBJ2-7
CDR3 DNA: TGTGCCAGCAGCAGACTTACTAGCGGGAAGACCTACGAGCAGTACTTC
CDR3 protein: CASSRLTSGKTYEQYF

V gene: TRBV6-1
D gene: NA
clone size: NA
J gene: TRBJ1-1
CDR3 DNA: TGTGCCAGCAGTGAAGCGCGGTGGAACACTGAAGCTTTCTTT
CDR3 protein: CASSEARWNTEAFF

V gene: TRBV19
D gene: NA
clone size: few
J gene: TRBJ1-5
CDR3 DNA: TGTGCCAGTACCAGAACCCCCCTACAGGGTCCAACTCATAGCAATCAGCCCCAGCATTTT
CDR3 protein: CASTRTPLQGPTHSNQPQHF

V gene: TRBV7-9
D gene: NA
clone size: NA
J gene: TRBJ1-4
CDR3 DNA: TGTGCCAGCAGCTTAGGGGAGAGGTATGAAAAACTGTTTTTT
CDR3 protein: CASSLGERYEKLFF

V gene: TRBV2
D gene: TRBD1
clone size: NA
J gene: TRBJ1-6
CDR3 DNA: TGTGCCAGCAGTAAAGACAGGGCAGAAAATTCACCCCTCCACTTT
CDR3 protein: CASSKDRAENSPLHF

V gene: TRBV28
D gene: NA
clone size: NA
J gene: TRBJ1-2
CDR3 DNA: TGTGCCAGCAGTAACATTAACTATGGCTACACCTTC
CDR3 protein: CASSNINYGYTF

V gene: TRBV24-1
D gene: TRBD2
clone size: once
J gene: TRBJ2-1
CDR3 DNA: TGTGCCACCAGTGAGCTGACCCCGGGACTAGCGGGGAATGAGCAGTTCTTC
CDR3 protein: CATSELTPGLAGNEQFF

V gene: TRBV13
D gene: NA
clone size: NA
J gene: TRBJ1-1
CDR3 DNA: TGTGCCAGCAGCCCAGGACGTACAGGCCCAGGGGTGAGCACTGAAGCTTTCTTT
CDR3 protein: CASSPGRTGPGVSTEAFF

V gene: TRBV6-4
D gene: TRBD2
clone size: NA
J gene: TRBJ2-3
CDR3 DNA: TGTGCCAGCAGTGACTCCGGGACTAGCATCCCAGATACGCAGTATTTT
CDR3 protein: CASSDSGTSIPDTQYF

V gene: TRBV6-2/TRBV6-3
D gene: NA
clone size: NA
J gene: TRBJ1-2
CDR3 DNA: TGTGCCAGCAGTTACGGAAGGGGCGCCTACTATGGCTACACCTTC
CDR3 protein: CASSYGRGAYYGYTF

V gene: TRBV29-1
D gene: NA
clone size: NA
J gene: TRBJ1-1
CDR3 DNA: TGCAGCGTTAGCTTGTTTGTCCTGAACACTGAAGCTTTCTTT
CDR3 protein: CSVSLFVLNTEAFF

V gene: TRBV6-5
D gene: NA
clone size: NA
J gene: TRBJ2-7
CDR3 DNA: TGTGCCAGCAGGGCTGGACAGCCGTACGAGCAGTACTTC
CDR3 protein: CASRAGQPYEQYF

V gene: TRBV6-5
D gene: TRBD2
clone size: NA
J gene: TRBJ2-3
CDR3 DNA: TGTGCCAGCTGCACAGGAAGCGGGGCAGATACGCAGTATTTT
CDR3 protein: CASCTGSGADTQYF

V gene: TRBV2
D gene: NA
clone size: NA
J gene: TRBJ2-3
CDR3 DNA: TGTGCCAGCATAGCCCGCAGGGAAGATACGCAGTATTTT
CDR3 protein: CASIARREDTQYF

V gene: TRBV7-9
D gene: TRBD1
clone size: NA
J gene: TRBJ1-4
CDR3 DNA: TGTGCCAGCAGCCAACTCAGGGGGCCAACTAATGAAAAACTGTTTTTT
CDR3 protein: CASSQLRGPTNEKLFF

V gene: TRBV19
D gene: NA
clone size: NA
J gene: TRBJ1-2
CDR3 DNA: TGTGCCAGTAGAAGAAGGGGTAGGTCCGACTATGGCTACACCTTC
CDR3 protein: CASRRRGRSDYGYTF